This record looks at one T cell receptor (beta chain) sequence and its context. No antigen is known for it. Base qualities were left out, and no much larger clone turns up one base away. This sample was taken from a study of human T cells and chemical hapten exposure (dated by TCRdb to about 2021). About the study as a whole: For sensitization, 2% DPC in acetone was applied to an approximately 2 cm by approximately 2 cm area of upper inner arm skin. Patients additionally received weekly therapeutic DPC doses to the scalp throughout the roughly 23-week study period. Patch testing on the upper back used Finn chambers containing 0.01% DPC, with scoring done after 6 days according to International Contact Dermatitis Research Group standards. Most of the patients in the cohort were female, and the cohort covered alopecia areata with under or over 50% scalp involvement, alopecia totalis and alopecia universalis. Libraries were pooled for sequencing, and variation in per-sample TCR yields was attributed mainly to small differences in library volumes within the pool. Peripheral blood TCR repertoire changes were tracked in vivo in alopecia patients during primary and secondary sensitization to the hapten diphenylcyclopropenone (DPC). Blood samples were taken from patients before sensitization (week 0) and at 2, 6 and about 24 weeks after DPC sensitization. Approximately 28 alopecia patients gave blood for TCR sequencing at one to four time points (pre-sensitization, 2, 6 and 24 weeks). The study at large found these results: Repeated subsampling changed both the strength of the expansion versus patch-test correlation and the threshold at which the correlation became significant. Compared with pre-sensitization or healthy control sets, expanded TCRs formed significantly more large CDR3 similarity clusters, which is consistent with antigen-driven responses. Because every patient had alopecia, a presumed autoimmune disease, the patients' immune response might differ from that of healthy individuals. Patch test score was positively correlated with the number of PT1 expanded TCRs, with significance at thresholds 8, 16 and 32 but not at 4. DPC sensitization did not change how many TCRs were above 1 in 1000 frequency, and no evidence was found of alterations in global repertoire structure.

The junction carries 19 bases between V and J, which are trimmed by 6 bases and 8 bases respectively. The CDR3 covers 15 residues, taking in both the cysteine and the phenylalanine. The entry retains the CDR3 DNA only, 45 bases that are in frame from base 1. The method was RACE. The instrument was a NextSeq 500. During library preparation, unique molecular identifiers were attached to individual cDNA molecules so that TCRs could be counted in a quantitative, reproducible way. Both TCR alpha and TCR beta chains were sequenced from each blood RNA sample. In the authors' own workflow: A median of about 87,000 TCRs per sample was observed, with a range of about 23,224 to 700,000. The Decombinator software suite was used to annotate the V, J and CDR3 of the TCR reads. To make PS versus PT1 abundance plots, every sample was subsampled to the same number of TCRs (28,000). TCRs were defined as expanded if absent before sensitization and observed at least eight times at the 2-week time point. In TCRdb, the public reads were trimmed at Q25 with fastp and aligned with MiXCR, with productive beta chains retained. Identical CDR3 protein sequences are pooled into one entry, listed with their most common genes and DNA. TCRdb, rather than the study authors, made the V and J calls. Recorded for this sample are fewer than 100,000 distinct CDR3 sequences; under 14% of them occurred a single time. Roughly 1.5% of the sample is in the top ten clones.

Read against the paper, the sample's time point label means: patch test 2, 6 weeks after DPC sensitization. According to the study, the label for this sample's treatment or condition signals: therapeutic diphenylcyclopropenone sensitization with weekly scalp DPC. At every patch-test visit, the blood draw took place before the patch test was put on. Patients were eligible if aged 18 to 70, diagnosed with alopecia and judged suitable for DPC therapy, and pregnant patients were excluded. Total RNA was extracted from unfractionated whole blood collected in Tempus Blood RNA tubes. The sequence was obtained from a man aged 18-30 years with alopecia areata. Some clones in this sample may be carry-over from other donors' samples. The sample here was whole blood, taken in connection with sensitization to the hapten diphenylcyclopropenone (DPC). The chain employs TRBV12-3 or TRBV12-4 and TRBJ1-4; the D segment could be TRBD1, given 6 matching bases. DNA sequence: TGTGCCAGCAGCCCCCTAGGGGGGGTAGAGGAAAAACTGTTTTTT. This encodes CASSPLGGVEEKLFF.